This TCR beta chain was sequenced during a study of radiotherapy plus CTLA-4 blockade in lung cancer. Study in general: The study recorded objective responses in around 18% of patients and disease control in about 31%.

Produced via immunoSEQ multiplex PCR; TCRdb's table is partial and in-frame only. Of some 50,000 clones in the sample, less than 85% were seen once. Lung cancer patients with chemo-refractory metastatic non-small-cell disease were given focal radiation plus CTLA-4 blockade with ipilimumab. A remark on this clone: Antigen unknown.

Study-wide results and limits: Clones derived from tumor TCRs expanded in blood after radiotherapy plus ipilimumab. Best predicting response, reportedly, were early blood T cell clone dynamics, with interferon-beta.

The V end lost 1 base, the J end lost 6 bases, and 6 bases lay between the germline ends. The CDR3 is made up of 12 amino acids. From germline, CDR1 is SGHDN and CDR2 FVKESK. The chain joins TRBV14 to TRBJ1-1; D remains unclear. Sequencing was performed on peripheral blood, taken from a patient treated with radiotherapy plus ipilimumab. This sequence originates from a human donor with non-small cell lung cancer who had stable disease on radiotherapy plus ipilimumab. The DNA for the CDR3 is TGTGCCAGCAGCCAAGGGTGGGCTGAAGCTTTCTTT. Amino acid sequence: CASSQGWAEAFF.